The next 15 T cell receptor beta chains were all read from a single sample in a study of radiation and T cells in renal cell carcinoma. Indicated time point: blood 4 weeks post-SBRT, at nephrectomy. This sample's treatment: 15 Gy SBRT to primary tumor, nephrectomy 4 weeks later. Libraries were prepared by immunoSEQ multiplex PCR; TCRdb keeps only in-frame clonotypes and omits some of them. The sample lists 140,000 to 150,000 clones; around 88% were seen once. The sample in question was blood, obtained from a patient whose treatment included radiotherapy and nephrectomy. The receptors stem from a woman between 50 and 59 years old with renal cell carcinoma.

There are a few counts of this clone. CDR3 nucleotide sequence: TGCGCCAGCAGCAATACCTTGAAGTTGCCTGAAGCTTTCTTT. Translating gives CASSNTLKLPEAFF. The rearrangement joins TRBV4-1 to TRBJ1-1; D gene uncertain. Per germline, CDR1 MGHRA and CDR2 YSYEKL. The CDR3 sequence is 14 residues long. The V end lost 5 bases, the J end lost 6 bases, and 16 bases lay between the germline ends.

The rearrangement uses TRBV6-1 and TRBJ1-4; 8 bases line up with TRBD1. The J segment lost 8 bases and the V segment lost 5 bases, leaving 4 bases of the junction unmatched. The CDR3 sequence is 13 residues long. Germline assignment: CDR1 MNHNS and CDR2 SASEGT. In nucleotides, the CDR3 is TGTGCCAGCAGTACAGGGGGAAAAGAAAAACTGTTTTTT. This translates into CASSTGGKEKLFF.

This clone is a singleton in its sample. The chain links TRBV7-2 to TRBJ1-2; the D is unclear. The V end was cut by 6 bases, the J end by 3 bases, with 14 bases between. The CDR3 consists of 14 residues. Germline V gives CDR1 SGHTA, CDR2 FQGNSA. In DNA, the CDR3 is TGTGCCAGCAGTTTGATGGGTGTGGACTATGGCTACACCTTC. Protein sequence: CASSLMGVDYGYTF. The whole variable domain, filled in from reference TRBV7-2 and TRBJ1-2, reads GAGVSQSPSNKVTEKGKDVELRCDPISGHTALYWYRQSLGQGLEFLIYFQGNSAPDKSGLPSDRFSAERTGGSVSTLTIQRTQQEDSAVYLCASSLMGVDYGYTFGSGTRLTVV.

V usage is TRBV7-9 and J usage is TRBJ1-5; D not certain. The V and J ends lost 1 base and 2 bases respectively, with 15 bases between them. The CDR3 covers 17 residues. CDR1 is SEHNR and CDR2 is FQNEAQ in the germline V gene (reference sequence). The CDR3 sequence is CASSLVRRMDGNQPQHF. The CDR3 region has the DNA TGTGCCAGCAGCTTAGTAAGGCGGATGGATGGCAATCAGCCCCAGCATTTT. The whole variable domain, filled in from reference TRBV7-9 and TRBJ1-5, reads DTGVSQNPRHKITKRGQNVTFRCDPISEHNRLYWYRQTLGQGPEFLTYFQNEAQLEKSRLLSDRFSAERPKGSFSTLEIQRTEQGDSAMYLCASSLVRRMDGNQPQHFGDGTRLSIL.

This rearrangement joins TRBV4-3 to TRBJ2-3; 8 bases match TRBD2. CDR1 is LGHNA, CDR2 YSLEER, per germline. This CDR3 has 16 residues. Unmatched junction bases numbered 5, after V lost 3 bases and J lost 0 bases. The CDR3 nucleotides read TGCGCCAGCAGCCAGTGGACGGGGGGGAGCACAGATACGCAGTATTTT. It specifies CASSQWTGGSTDTQYF.

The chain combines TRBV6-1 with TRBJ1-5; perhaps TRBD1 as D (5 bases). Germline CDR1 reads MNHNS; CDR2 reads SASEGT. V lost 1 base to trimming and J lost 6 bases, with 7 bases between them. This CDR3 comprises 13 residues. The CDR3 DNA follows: TGTGCCAGCAGTGAAGGGAGGGGTCAGCCCCAGCATTTT. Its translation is CASSEGRGQPQHF.

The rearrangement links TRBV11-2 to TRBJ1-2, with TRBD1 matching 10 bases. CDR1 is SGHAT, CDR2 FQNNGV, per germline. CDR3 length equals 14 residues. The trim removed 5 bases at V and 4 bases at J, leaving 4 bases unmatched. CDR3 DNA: TGTGCCAGCAGCGACAGGGGGCAGATCTATGGCTACACCTTC. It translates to CASSDRGQIYGYTF.

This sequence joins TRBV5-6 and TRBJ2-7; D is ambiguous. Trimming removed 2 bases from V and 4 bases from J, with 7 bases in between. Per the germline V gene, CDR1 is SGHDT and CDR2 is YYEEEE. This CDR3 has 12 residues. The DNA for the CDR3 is TGTGCCAGCAGCTTACGAAATTACGAGCAGTACTTC. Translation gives CASSLRNYEQYF.

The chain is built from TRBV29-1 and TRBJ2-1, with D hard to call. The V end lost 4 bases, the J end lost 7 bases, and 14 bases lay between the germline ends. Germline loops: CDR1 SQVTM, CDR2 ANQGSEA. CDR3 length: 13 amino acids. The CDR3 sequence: CSVVTRSWNEQFF. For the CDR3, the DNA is TGCAGCGTTGTGACGCGGAGTTGGAATGAGCAGTTCTTC.

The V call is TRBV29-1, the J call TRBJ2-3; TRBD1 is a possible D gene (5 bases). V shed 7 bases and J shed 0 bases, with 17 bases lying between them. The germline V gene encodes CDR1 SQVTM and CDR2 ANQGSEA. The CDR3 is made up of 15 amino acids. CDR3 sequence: CSALGGASSTDTQYF. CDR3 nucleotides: TGCAGCGCCCTGGGTGGGGCAAGTAGCACAGATACGCAGTATTTT.

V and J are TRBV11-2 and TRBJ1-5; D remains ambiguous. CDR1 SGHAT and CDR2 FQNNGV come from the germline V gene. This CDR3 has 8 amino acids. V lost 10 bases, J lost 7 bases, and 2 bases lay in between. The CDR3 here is CANQPQHF. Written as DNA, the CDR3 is TGTGCCAACCAGCCCCAGCATTTT.

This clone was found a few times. CDR3 residues: CASSIRQGQETQYF. The CDR3 DNA sequence: TGTGCCAGTAGTATAAGACAGGGACAAGAGACCCAGTACTTC. The rearrangement links TRBV19 to TRBJ2-5, with TRBD1 matching over 7 bases. V shed 2 bases and J 2 bases; nucleotides not matched to a gene: 2. The CDR3 spans 14 residues. Germline V gene data show CDR1 as LNHDA and CDR2 as SQIVND (reference sequence).

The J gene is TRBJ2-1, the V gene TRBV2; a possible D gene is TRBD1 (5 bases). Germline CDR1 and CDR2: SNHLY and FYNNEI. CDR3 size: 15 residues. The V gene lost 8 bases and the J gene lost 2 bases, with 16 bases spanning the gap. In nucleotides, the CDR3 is TGTGCCAGCTCCAAGACAGACGGCACCTACAATGAGCAGTTCTTC. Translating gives CASSKTDGTYNEQFF.

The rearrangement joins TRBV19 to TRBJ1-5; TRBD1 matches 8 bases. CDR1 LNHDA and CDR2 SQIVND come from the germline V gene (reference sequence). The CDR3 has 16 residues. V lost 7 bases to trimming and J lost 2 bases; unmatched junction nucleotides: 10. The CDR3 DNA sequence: TGTGCCAGTACCGGGACAGGTTGGTTAGGCAATCAGCCCCAGCATTTT. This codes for CASTGTGWLGNQPQHF.

CDR3 bases: TGCGCCAGCAGCCAAGATGGGAGAATCGCTGAAGCTTTCTTT. It encodes CASSQDGRIAEAFF. The genes are TRBV4-3 and TRBJ1-1; D unclear. Germline V gene sequence: CDR1 LGHNA, CDR2 YSLEER. The CDR3 loop spans 14 amino acids. Trimming stripped 0 bases from V and 6 bases from J, with 11 bases between.